This entry lists 5 T cell receptor beta chains sequenced from one sample in a study of blood T cell repertoires in COVID-19. The protocol was immunoSEQ multiplex PCR, while the TCRdb copy is restricted to in-frame clones and leaves out a portion. The sample yields about 180,000 clones, around 84% seen once. Sequencing was done on a sample of peripheral blood. These receptors were collected from a woman between 45 and 65 years old with COVID-19, enrolled during active disease.

CDR3 in DNA: TGTGCCAGCAGCCGAGGGACAGGGAGGTACGAGCAGTACTTC. The encoded protein is CASSRGTGRYEQYF. V and J are TRBV5-6 and TRBJ2-7; 9 nucleotides match TRBD1. The CDR3 totals 14 residues. The ends lost 4 bases at V and 4 bases at J; junction bases unmatched: 6. CDR1 and CDR2 from the germline V gene are SGHDT and YYEEEE. Combining the CDR3 with reference TRBV5-6 and TRBJ2-7 gives the whole variable domain DAGVTQSPTHLIKTRGQQVTLRCSPKSGHDTVSWYQQALGQGPQFIFQYYEEEERQRGNFPDRFSGHQFPNYSSELNVNALLLGDSALYLCASSRGTGRYEQYFGPGTRLTVT.

The chain joins TRBV30 to TRBJ1-2; D gene unclear. The V gene's germline CDR1 is GTSNPN and CDR2 SVGIG (reference sequence). This CDR3 comprises 10 residues. Trimming removed 3 bases from V and 8 bases from J, with 7 bases in between. The CDR3 protein is CAWSNSGYTF. The CDR3, as DNA: TGTGCCTGGAGCAATAGCGGCTACACCTTC.

The rearrangement links TRBV6-7 to TRBJ1-6, with 7 bases aligning to TRBD1. TRBV6-7 is marked as an open reading frame, function uncertain. There are 15 residues in the CDR3. The ends lost 0 bases at V and 5 bases at J; junction bases unmatched: 1. DNA for the CDR3: TGTGCCAGCAGTTACTCTGGGACAGATAATTCACCCCTCCACTTT. Protein product: CASSYSGTDNSPLHF.

This sequence joins TRBV28 and TRBJ2-1; 13 bases line up with TRBD2. Trimming at V came to 4 bases and at J to 7 bases, leaving 4 bases not matched to a gene. CDR3 length: 15 amino acids. Germline lookup yields CDR1 MDHEN and CDR2 SYDVKM. CDR3 bases: TGTGCCAGCAGTTCATGGACTAGCGGGGGAAATGAGCAGTTCTTC. Translation: CASSSWTSGGNEQFF.

This clone has only a few counts. The V call is TRBV21-1, the J call TRBJ1-2; the table's D call of TRBD1 was not tested on the DNA. TRBV21-1 is marked as a pseudogene. CDR3 length equals 15 residues. CDR3 sequence (DNA): TGTGCCAGCAGCAATCGACCGGGACAGATCTATGGCTACACCTTC. It specifies CASSNRPGQIYGYTF.